This TCR beta chain appears in the sequencing data of a study of T-cell memory formation after mild COVID-19. Findings of the study overall: Contracting clones from day 15 to 85 showed balanced CD4/CD8; later expanders favored CD4+.

The authors produced TCR alpha and TCR beta cDNA libraries with sample barcodes and UMIs by 5'RACE using constant-segment primers. A single record per CDR3 protein comes from TCRdb applying MiXCR to the 5' RACE reads. Here the sample spans 350,000 or so distinct CDR3 sequences, 10% to 15% being singletons. V lost 1 base and J lost 7, with 8 bases in between. In germline, CDR1 is SGHKS, CDR2 YYEKEE (reference sequence). CDR3 length: 13 amino acids. Only a few counts were recorded for this clonotype. Its antigen is currently unknown. Specimen: PBMCs or a T cell subset sorted from them (not recorded which). The TCR comes from a man between 18 and 29 years old who had mild COVID-19 (a few samples of this study predate the infection). Cell type and time point are not known. J is TRBJ1-4 and V is TRBV5-5; D uncertain. CDR3 in DNA: TGTGCCAGCAGCTTGCAGCATCTTGAAAAACTGTTTTTT. This sequence encodes CASSLQHLEKLFF. The full variable domain, completed using reference TRBV5-5 and TRBJ1-4, is DAGVTQSPTHLIKTRGQQVTLRCSPISGHKSVSWYQQVLGQGPQFIFQYYEKEERGRGNFPDRFSARQFPNYSSELNVNALLLGDSALYLCASSLQHLEKLFFGSGTQLSVL.